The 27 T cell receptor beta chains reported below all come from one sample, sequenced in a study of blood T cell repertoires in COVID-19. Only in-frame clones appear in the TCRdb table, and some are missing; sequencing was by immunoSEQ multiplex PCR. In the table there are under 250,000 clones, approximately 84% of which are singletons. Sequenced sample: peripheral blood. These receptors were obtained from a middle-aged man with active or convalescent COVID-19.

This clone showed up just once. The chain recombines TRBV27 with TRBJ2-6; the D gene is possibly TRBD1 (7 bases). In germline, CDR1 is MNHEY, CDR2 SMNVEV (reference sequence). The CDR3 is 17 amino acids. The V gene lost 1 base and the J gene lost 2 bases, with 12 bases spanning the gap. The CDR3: CASSLFGRGAGANVLTF. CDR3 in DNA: TGTGCCAGCAGTTTATTTGGCAGGGGGGCTGGGGCCAACGTCCTGACTTTC.

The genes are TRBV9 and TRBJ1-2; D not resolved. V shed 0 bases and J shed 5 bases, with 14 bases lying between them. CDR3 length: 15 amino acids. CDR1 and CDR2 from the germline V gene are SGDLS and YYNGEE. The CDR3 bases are TGTGCCAGCAGCGTAGACCCGGGAAACGGGTATGGCTACACCTTC. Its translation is CASSVDPGNGYGYTF.

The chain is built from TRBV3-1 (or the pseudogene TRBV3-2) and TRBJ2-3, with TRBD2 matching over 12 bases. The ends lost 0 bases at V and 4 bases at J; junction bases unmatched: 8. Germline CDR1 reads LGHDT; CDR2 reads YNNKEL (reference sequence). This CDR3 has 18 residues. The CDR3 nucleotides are TGTGCCAGCAGCCAAGAGGTCCGACTAGCGGGGGTTGCAGATACGCAGTATTTT. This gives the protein CASSQEVRLAGVADTQYF.

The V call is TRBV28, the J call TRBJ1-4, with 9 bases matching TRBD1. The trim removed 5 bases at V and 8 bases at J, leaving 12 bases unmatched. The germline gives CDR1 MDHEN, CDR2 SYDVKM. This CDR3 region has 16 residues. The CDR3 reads CASSAAGTGSREKLFF. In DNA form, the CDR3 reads TGTGCCAGCAGTGCCGCCGGGACAGGGTCTAGGGAAAAACTGTTTTTT.

CDR3 DNA sequence: TGTGCCAGCAGCGGGACAGGGGGCAAGGCTTTCTTT. Residues: CASSGTGGKAFF. V is TRBV27 and J is TRBJ1-1, with 12 bases identical to TRBD1. Germline lookup yields CDR1 MNHEY and CDR2 SMNVEV (reference sequence). After removal of 6 bases from V and 11 bases from J, the junction contained 4 bases not matched to a gene. The CDR3 is made up of 12 amino acids.

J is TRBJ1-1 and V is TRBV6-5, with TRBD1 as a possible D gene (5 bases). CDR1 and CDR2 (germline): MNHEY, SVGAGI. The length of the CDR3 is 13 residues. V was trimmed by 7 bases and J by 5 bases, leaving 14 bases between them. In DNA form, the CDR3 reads TGTGCCAGCATCGGTCGGGGGGAAACTGAAGCTTTCTTT. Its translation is CASIGRGETEAFF.

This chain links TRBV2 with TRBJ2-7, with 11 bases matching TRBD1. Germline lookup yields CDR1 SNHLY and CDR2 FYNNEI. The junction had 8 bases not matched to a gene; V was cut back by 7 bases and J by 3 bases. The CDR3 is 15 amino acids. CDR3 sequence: CASTPRTGGGYEQYF. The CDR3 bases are TGTGCCAGCACCCCGAGGACAGGGGGCGGCTACGAGCAGTACTTC.

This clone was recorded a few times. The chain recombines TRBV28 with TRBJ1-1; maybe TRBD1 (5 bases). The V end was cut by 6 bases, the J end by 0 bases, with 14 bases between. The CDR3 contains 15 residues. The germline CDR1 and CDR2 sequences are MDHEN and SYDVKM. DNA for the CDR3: TGTGCCAGCAGATTGACAGAAACCTTGAACACTGAAGCTTTCTTT. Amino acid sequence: CASRLTETLNTEAFF.

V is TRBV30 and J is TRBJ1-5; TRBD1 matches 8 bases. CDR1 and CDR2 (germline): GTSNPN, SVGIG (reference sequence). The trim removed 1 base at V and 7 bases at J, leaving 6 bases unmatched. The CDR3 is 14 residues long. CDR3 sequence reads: CAWSADRVGQPQHF. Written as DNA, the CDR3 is TGTGCCTGGAGTGCGGACAGGGTAGGGCAGCCCCAGCATTTT.

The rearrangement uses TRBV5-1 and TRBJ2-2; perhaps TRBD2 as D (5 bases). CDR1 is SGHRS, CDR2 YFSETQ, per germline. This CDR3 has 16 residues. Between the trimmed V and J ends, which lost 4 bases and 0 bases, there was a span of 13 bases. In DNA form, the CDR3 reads TGCGCCAGCAGCCCTCCAGACTACACGAACACCGGGGAGCTGTTTTTT. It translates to CASSPPDYTNTGELFF.

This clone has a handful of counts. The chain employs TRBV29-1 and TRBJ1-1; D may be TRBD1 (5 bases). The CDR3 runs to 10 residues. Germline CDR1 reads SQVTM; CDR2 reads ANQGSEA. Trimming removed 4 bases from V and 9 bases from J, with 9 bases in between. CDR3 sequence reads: CSVGTNQAFF. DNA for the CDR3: TGCAGCGTTGGGACAAACCAAGCTTTCTTT.

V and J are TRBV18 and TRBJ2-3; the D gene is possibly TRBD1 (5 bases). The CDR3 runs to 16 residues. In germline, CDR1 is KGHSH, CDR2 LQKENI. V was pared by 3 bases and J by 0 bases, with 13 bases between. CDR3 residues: CASSPLATASTDTQYF. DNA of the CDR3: TGTGCCAGCTCACCGCTTGCGACAGCTAGCACAGATACGCAGTATTTT.

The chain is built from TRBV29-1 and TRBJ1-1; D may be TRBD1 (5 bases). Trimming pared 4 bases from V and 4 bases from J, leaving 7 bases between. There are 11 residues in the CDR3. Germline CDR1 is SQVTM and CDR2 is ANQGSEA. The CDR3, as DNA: TGCAGCGTTGGGACAAGCACTGAAGCTTTCTTT. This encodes CSVGTSTEAFF. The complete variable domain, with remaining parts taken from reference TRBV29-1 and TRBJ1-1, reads SAVISQKPSRDICQRGTSLTIQCQVDSQVTMMFWYRQQPGQSLTLIATANQGSEATYESGFVIDKFPISRPNLTFSTLTVSNMSPEDSSIYLCSVGTSTEAFFGQGTRLTVV.

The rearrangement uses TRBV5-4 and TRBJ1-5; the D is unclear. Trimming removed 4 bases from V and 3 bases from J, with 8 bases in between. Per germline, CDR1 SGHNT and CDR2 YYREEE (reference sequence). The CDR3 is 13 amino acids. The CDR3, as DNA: TGTGCCAGCAGCCCGGGATACAATCAGCCCCAGCATTTT. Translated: CASSPGYNQPQHF.

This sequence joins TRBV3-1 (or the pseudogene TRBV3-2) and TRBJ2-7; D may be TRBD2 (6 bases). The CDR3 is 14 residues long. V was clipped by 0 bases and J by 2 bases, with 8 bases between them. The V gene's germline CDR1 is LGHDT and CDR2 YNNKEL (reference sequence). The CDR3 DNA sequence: TGTGCCAGCAGCCAAGAGGGAGGAACCTACGAGCAGTACTTC. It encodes CASSQEGGTYEQYF.

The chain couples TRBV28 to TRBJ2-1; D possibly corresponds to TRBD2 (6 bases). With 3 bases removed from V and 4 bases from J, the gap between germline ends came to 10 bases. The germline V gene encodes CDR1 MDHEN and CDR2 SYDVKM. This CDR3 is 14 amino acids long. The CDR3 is CASSFVGGYNEQFF. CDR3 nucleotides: TGTGCCAGCAGTTTTGTGGGGGGTTACAATGAGCAGTTCTTC.

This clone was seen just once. The CDR3 here is CASSITASGGSLWGEGQPQHF. CDR3 bases: TGTGCCAGTAGTATAACCGCGAGCGGCGGATCGCTCTGGGGTGAAGGTCAGCCCCAGCATTTT. This chain joins TRBV19 and TRBJ1-5; D is uncertain. This CDR3 spans 21 amino acids. Trimming pared 2 bases from V and 6 bases from J, leaving 32 bases between. Per the germline V gene, CDR1 is LNHDA and CDR2 is SQIVND (reference sequence).

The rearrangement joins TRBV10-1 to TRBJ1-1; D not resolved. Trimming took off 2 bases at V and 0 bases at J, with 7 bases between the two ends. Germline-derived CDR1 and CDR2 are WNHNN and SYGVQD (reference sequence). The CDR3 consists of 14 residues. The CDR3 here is CASSEEGLNTEAFF. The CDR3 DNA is TGCGCCAGCAGTGAGGAGGGATTGAACACTGAAGCTTTCTTT.

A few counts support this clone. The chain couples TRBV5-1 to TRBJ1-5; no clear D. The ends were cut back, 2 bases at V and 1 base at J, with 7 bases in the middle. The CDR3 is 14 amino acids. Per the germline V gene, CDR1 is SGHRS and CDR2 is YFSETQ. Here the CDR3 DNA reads TGCGCCAGCAGCTTCGGGGAGAGCAATCAGCCCCAGCATTTT. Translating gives CASSFGESNQPQHF.

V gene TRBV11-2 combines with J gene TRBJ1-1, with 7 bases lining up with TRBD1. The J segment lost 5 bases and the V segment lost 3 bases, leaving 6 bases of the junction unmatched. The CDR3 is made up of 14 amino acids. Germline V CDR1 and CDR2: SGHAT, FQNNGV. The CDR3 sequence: CASSLAGGRTEAFF. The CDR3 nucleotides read TGTGCCAGCAGCTTGGCAGGGGGAAGGACTGAAGCTTTCTTT.

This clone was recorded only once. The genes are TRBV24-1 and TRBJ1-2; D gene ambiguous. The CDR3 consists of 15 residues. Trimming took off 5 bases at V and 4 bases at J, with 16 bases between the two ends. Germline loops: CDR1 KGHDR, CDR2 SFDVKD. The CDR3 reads CATSGGSKGGYGYTF. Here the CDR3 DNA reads TGTGCCACCAGTGGCGGGAGTAAGGGAGGCTATGGCTACACCTTC.

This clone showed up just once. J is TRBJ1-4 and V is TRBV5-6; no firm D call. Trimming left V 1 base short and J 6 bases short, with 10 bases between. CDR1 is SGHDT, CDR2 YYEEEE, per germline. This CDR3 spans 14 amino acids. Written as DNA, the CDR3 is TGTGCCAGCAGCTTGTTCACGCGCCATGAAAAACTGTTTTTT. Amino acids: CASSLFTRHEKLFF.

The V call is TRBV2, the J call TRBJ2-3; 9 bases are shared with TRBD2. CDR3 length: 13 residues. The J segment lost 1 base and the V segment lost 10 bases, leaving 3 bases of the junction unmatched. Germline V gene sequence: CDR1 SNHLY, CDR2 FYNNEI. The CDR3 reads CATERGGTDTQYF. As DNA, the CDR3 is TGTGCCACGGAGCGGGGGGGCACAGATACGCAGTATTTT.

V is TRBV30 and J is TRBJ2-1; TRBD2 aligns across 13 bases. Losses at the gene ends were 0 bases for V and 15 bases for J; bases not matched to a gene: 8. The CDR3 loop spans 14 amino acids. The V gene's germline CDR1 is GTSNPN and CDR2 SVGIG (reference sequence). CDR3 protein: CAWSVLAGGSHGFF. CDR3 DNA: TGTGCCTGGAGTGTACTAGCGGGGGGGAGTCATGGGTTCTTC.

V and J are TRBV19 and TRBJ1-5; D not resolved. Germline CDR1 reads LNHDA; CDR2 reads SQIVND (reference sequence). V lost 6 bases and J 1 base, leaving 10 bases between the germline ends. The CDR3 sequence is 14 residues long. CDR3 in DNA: TGTGCCAGTAGCGAGTCCTGGAGCAATCAGCCCCAGCATTTT. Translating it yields CASSESWSNQPQHF.

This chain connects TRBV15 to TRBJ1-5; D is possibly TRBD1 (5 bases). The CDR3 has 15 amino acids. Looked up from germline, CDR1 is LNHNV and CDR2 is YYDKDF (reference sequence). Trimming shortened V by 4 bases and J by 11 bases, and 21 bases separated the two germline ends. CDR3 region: CATSNPTATGSAQHF. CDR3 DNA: TGTGCCACCAGCAATCCCACAGCCACAGGTTCGGCCCAGCATTTT.

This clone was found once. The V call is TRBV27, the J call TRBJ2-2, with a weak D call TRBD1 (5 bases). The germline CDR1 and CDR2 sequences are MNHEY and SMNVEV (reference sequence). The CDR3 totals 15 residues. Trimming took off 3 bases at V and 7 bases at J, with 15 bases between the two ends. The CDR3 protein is CASSFRPTEVGELFF. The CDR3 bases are TGTGCCAGCAGTTTTCGGCCGACAGAGGTCGGGGAGCTGTTTTTT.